This is a list of T cell receptor beta chains from one sample in a study of memory CD4+ T cells and cytomegalovirus serostatus. TCRdb's table, derived via immunoSEQ multiplex PCR, lists solely in-frame clones and lacks some. The sample holds 55,000 to 65,000 clones, around 76% seen once. Sequenced: memory CD4+ T cells from blood. Source of these receptors: an adult in good health and CMV-seronegative. Each CDR3 is given without its conserved first and last residue.

TRBV5-4	TRBJ2-5	ASSRGDQETQY
TRBV7-3	TRBJ2-7	ASSPRRGGEQY
TRBV27	TRBJ2-2	ASSLRGPNTGELF
TRBV28	TRBJ1-5	ASSLRRAGNQPQH
TRBV27	TRBJ1-1	ASSPSGRASLNTEAF
TRBV7-7	TRBJ2-2	ASSVSAGELF
TRBV5-8	TRBJ1-5	ASRGQGDQPQH
TRBV9	TRBJ2-7	ASSPGILNEQY
TRBV5-4	TRBJ2-5	ASSPALRTVQETQY
TRBV30	TRBJ1-3	AWQYSGNTIY
TRBV15	TRBJ2-1	ATSVLTGNEQF
TRBV4-2	TRBJ1-6	ASSQEGQGVSPLH
TRBV4-2	TRBJ1-6	ASSEYRVDSPLH
TRBV19	TRBJ1-1	ASTLFRDTEQAF
TRBV28	TRBJ2-1	ASSSPRPTAAEQF
TRBV7-2	TRBJ1-2	ASSRDRGGNYGYT
TRBV28	TRBJ1-5	ASSVQIFSNQPQH
TRBV20-1	TRBJ2-3	SAVRTDTQY
TRBV5-8	TRBJ2-3	ASSGTGGPTDTQY
TRBV5-6	TRBJ2-1	ASSLVTVPYNEQF
TRBV7-9	TRBJ2-3	ASSPGASGITDTQY
TRBV7-9	TRBJ2-3	ASSSQRGRATDTQY
TRBV4-3	TRBJ1-4	ASSQEGQGNEKLF
TRBV6-5	TRBJ1-2	ASSYKGIGYT
TRBV19	TRBJ1-2	ASSIGRQAGYT
TRBV7-8	TRBJ2-5	ASSLDGGQGMVETQY
TRBV9	TRBJ2-5	ASSSRQGLMETQY
TRBV27	TRBJ1-2	ASSLAGNYGYT